Listed below are T cell receptor beta chains from one sample, sequenced in a study of CD8 T cells in ankylosing spondylitis. TCRdb independently ran MiXCR on the 5' RACE reads; one entry per CDR3 protein. The data hold 240,000 or so distinct CDR3 sequences, with about 10% observed a single time. Sequenced sample: blood, either unsorted or a sorted T cell fraction (not recorded which). The origin of the receptors is a male donor with ankylosing spondylitis or in good health (not recorded which). The CDR3 runs from the conserved cysteine through the conserved F or W. D genes are given only for firm matches. Only part of the rows carry a size: once, few, many, or a class if the clone is expanded.

J: TRBJ1-6; size: .; V: TRBV4-2; D: .; CDR3: CASSQVLSGVHYNSPLHF; DNA: TGTGCCAGCAGCCAAGTATTATCAGGGGTCCACTATAATTCACCCCTCCACTTT
J: TRBJ2-7; size: many; V: TRBV20-1; D: TRBD2; CDR3: CSGRGAYEQYF; DNA: TGCAGTGGCCGGGGGGCCTACGAGCAGTACTTC
J: TRBJ2-1; size: many; V: TRBV25-1; D: TRBD1; CDR3: CASSPDRSSYNEQFF; DNA: TGTGCCAGCAGTCCGGACAGGAGCTCCTACAATGAGCAGTTCTTC
J: TRBJ2-2; size: many; V: TRBV5-6; D: .; CDR3: CASSLAGYNTGELFF; DNA: TGTGCCAGCAGCTTGGCAGGGTACAACACCGGGGAGCTGTTTTTT
J: TRBJ2-7; size: many; V: TRBV6-1; D: .; CDR3: CATSGRATYEQYF; DNA: TGTGCCACCTCGGGCAGGGCAACCTACGAGCAGTACTTC
J: TRBJ1-2; size: many; V: TRBV5-6; D: .; CDR3: CASSLVDLTRSGYTF; DNA: TGTGCCAGCAGCTTGGTCGATTTAACCAGGAGCGGCTACACCTTC
J: TRBJ2-1; size: few; V: TRBV24-1; D: .; CDR3: CATRGRGVGSYNEQFF; DNA: TGTGCCACCAGGGGGAGGGGGGTGGGTTCCTACAATGAGCAGTTCTTC
J: TRBJ2-7; size: few; V: TRBV9; D: .; CDR3: CASSVEQGKTYEQYF; DNA: TGTGCCAGCAGCGTAGAGCAGGGCAAGACCTACGAGCAGTACTTC
J: TRBJ1-1; size: many; V: TRBV12-3/TRBV12-4; D: .; CDR3: CASSFTSGQGQF; DNA: TGTGCCAGCAGTTTTACCTCAGGGCAGGGGCAATTT
J: TRBJ2-1; size: few; V: TRBV6-1; D: TRBD2; CDR3: CASGARTSGKGDYNEQFF; DNA: TGTGCCAGTGGGGCCAGGACTAGCGGGAAGGGGGACTACAATGAGCAGTTCTTC
J: TRBJ1-3; size: many; V: TRBV6-2/TRBV6-3; D: TRBD1; CDR3: CASSLRTGGNTIYF; DNA: TGTGCCAGCAGCCTCAGGACAGGCGGAAACACCATATATTTT
J: TRBJ2-1; size: many; V: TRBV13; D: .; CDR3: CASISSGFNEQFF; DNA: TGTGCCAGCATTTCCTCGGGGTTCAATGAGCAGTTCTTC
J: TRBJ2-1; size: many; V: TRBV5-5; D: .; CDR3: CASSFYSGYNEQFF; DNA: TGTGCCAGCAGCTTTTACTCCGGGTACAATGAGCAGTTCTTC
J: TRBJ1-6; size: few; V: TRBV28; D: .; CDR3: CASSVTGNNSPLHF; DNA: TGTGCCAGCAGTGTTACAGGGAATAATTCACCCCTCCACTTT
J: TRBJ2-2; size: many; V: TRBV7-3; D: .; CDR3: CASSLKGGSNTGELFF; DNA: TGTGCCAGCAGCTTAAAAGGAGGTTCGAACACCGGGGAGCTGTTTTTT
J: TRBJ1-5; size: few; V: TRBV11-2; D: .; CDR3: CASSFGQIGVGSNQPQHF; DNA: TGTGCCAGCAGCTTCGGTCAGATCGGCGTTGGAAGCAATCAGCCCCAGCATTTT
J: TRBJ2-2; size: .; V: TRBV9; D: TRBD2; CDR3: CASSVGVAGSLAGELFF; DNA: TGTGCCAGCAGCGTAGGAGTAGCGGGGTCCCTCGCCGGGGAGCTGTTTTTT
J: TRBJ2-3; size: few; V: TRBV7-9; D: TRBD2; CDR3: CASSFSGPTDTQYF; DNA: TGTGCCAGCAGCTTTAGCGGGCCCACAGATACGCAGTATTTT
J: TRBJ2-7; size: .; V: TRBV3-1; D: .; CDR3: CASALSTTGSEQYF; DNA: TGTGCCAGCGCCCTCTCCACCACAGGGTCCGAGCAGTACTTC
J: TRBJ2-1; size: few; V: TRBV7-9; D: .; CDR3: CASRTIMRSSYNEQFF; DNA: TGTGCCAGCAGAACCATTATGAGGAGCTCCTACAATGAGCAGTTCTTC
J: TRBJ2-2; size: .; V: TRBV19; D: .; CDR3: CASSIGGHTGELFF; DNA: TGTGCCAGTAGTATCGGGGGGCACACCGGGGAGCTGTTTTTT
J: TRBJ2-6; size: few; V: TRBV6-1; D: .; CDR3: CASRESAGSSGANVLTF; DNA: TGTGCCAGCCGGGAAAGTGCAGGGAGTTCTGGGGCCAACGTCCTGACTTTC
J: TRBJ2-7; size: many; V: TRBV28; D: .; CDR3: CASSPPRPFPTYEQYF; DNA: TGTGCCAGCAGTCCACCTCGCCCGTTCCCTACCTACGAGCAGTACTTC
J: TRBJ1-3; size: few; V: TRBV7-9; D: .; CDR3: CASSPPGKSGNTIYF; DNA: TGTGCCAGCAGCCCGCCGGGGAAGAGCGGAAACACCATATATTTT
J: TRBJ2-3; size: many; V: TRBV12-3/TRBV12-4; D: .; CDR3: CASSLVLGGDTQYF; DNA: TGTGCCAGCAGTTTGGTCCTCGGAGGGGATACGCAGTATTTT
J: TRBJ2-7; size: many; V: TRBV10-3; D: TRBD2; CDR3: CAIASGNNYEQYF; DNA: TGTGCCATCGCTAGCGGGAACAACTACGAGCAGTACTTC
J: TRBJ2-1; size: many; V: TRBV4-1; D: .; CDR3: CASSQEGSGRQGADEQFF; DNA: TGCGCCAGCAGCCAAGAGGGTAGCGGGCGGCAGGGGGCCGATGAGCAGTTCTTC
J: TRBJ1-5; size: many; V: TRBV28; D: .; CDR3: CASSPVGTPSNQPQHF; DNA: TGTGCCAGCAGTCCCGTCGGGACACCTAGCAATCAGCCCCAGCATTTT
J: TRBJ2-5; size: many; V: TRBV20-1; D: TRBD2; CDR3: CSAGLAGKETQYF; DNA: TGCAGTGCTGGGCTAGCGGGCAAAGAGACCCAGTACTTC
J: TRBJ1-2; size: many; V: TRBV19; D: .; CDR3: CASSMNGVYGYTF; DNA: TGTGCCAGTAGTATGAATGGAGTCTATGGCTACACCTTC
J: TRBJ2-7; size: .; V: TRBV7-9; D: .; CDR3: CASSFPLRESNYEQYF; DNA: TGTGCCAGCAGCTTCCCTTTGCGGGAATCGAACTACGAGCAGTACTTC
J: TRBJ1-2; size: many; V: TRBV28; D: .; CDR3: CASRSRGGGGYGYTF; DNA: TGTGCCAGCAGGTCTCGGGGGGGAGGTGGCTATGGCTACACCTTC
J: TRBJ1-4; size: few; V: TRBV18; D: .; CDR3: CASSPLKGEKLFF; DNA: TGTGCCAGCTCACCACTAAAGGGCGAAAAACTGTTTTTT
J: TRBJ2-3; size: once; V: TRBV11-2; D: .; CDR3: CASSFESNRALQYF; DNA: TGTGCCAGCAGCTTCGAAAGTAACAGGGCCTTGCAGTATTTT
J: TRBJ2-1; size: few; V: TRBV7-2; D: .; CDR3: CASSFSTEQFF; DNA: TGTGCCAGCAGCTTCTCCACTGAGCAGTTCTTC
J: TRBJ2-5; size: once; V: TRBV5-1; D: .; CDR3: CASSTGLKGETQYF; DNA: TGCGCCAGCAGCACAGGACTAAAGGGAGAGACCCAGTACTTC
J: TRBJ2-7; size: few; V: TRBV25-1; D: TRBD1; CDR3: CASSEPGQTYYEQYF; DNA: TGTGCCAGCAGTGAACCGGGACAGACCTACTACGAGCAGTACTTC
J: TRBJ2-7; size: .; V: TRBV7-8; D: .; CDR3: CASSLSGGGFYEQYF; DNA: TGTGCCAGCAGCTTATCAGGGGGGGGGTTTTACGAGCAGTACTTC
J: TRBJ2-5; size: few; V: TRBV7-9; D: TRBD2; CDR3: CASSNGGTSSGTETQYF; DNA: TGTGCCAGCAGCAACGGCGGTACGTCTAGCGGGACTGAGACCCAGTACTTC
J: TRBJ1-2; size: many; V: TRBV20-1; D: .; CDR3: CRASASNYGYTF; DNA: TGCAGAGCCTCGGCTTCTAACTATGGCTACACCTTC
J: TRBJ1-2; size: few; V: TRBV12-3/TRBV12-4; D: .; CDR3: CASSFGRARYGYTF; DNA: TGTGCCAGCAGTTTTGGCAGGGCGAGGTATGGCTACACCTTC
J: TRBJ2-6; size: many; V: TRBV7-8; D: .; CDR3: CASSLVGGGLANVLTF; DNA: TGTGCCAGCAGCTTAGTCGGAGGGGGCCTGGCCAACGTCCTGACTTTC